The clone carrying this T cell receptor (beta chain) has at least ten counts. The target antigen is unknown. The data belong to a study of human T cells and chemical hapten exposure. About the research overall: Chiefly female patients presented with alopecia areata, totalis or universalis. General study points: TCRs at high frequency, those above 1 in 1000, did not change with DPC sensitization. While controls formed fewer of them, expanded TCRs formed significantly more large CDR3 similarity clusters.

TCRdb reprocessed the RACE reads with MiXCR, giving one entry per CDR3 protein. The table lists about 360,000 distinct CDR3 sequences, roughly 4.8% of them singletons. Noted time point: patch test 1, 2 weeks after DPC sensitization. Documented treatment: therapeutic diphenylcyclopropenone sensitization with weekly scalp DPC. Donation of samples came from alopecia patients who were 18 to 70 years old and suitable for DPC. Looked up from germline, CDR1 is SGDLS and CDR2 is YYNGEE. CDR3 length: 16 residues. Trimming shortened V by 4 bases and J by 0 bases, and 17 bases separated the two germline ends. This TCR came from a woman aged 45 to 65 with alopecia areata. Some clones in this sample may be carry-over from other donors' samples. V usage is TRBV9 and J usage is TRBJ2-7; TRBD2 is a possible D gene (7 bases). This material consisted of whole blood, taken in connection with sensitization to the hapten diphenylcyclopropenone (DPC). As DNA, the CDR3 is TGTGCCAGCAGCCCGACGAGGGGAGGGGGCTCCTACGAGCAGTACTTC. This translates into CASSPTRGGGSYEQYF.